These T cell receptor beta chains were read from a single sample in a study of blood T cell repertoires in COVID-19. The repertoire was sequenced with immunoSEQ multiplex PCR; TCRdb's copy has only in-frame clones and lacks some. The table has roughly 140,000 clones, roughly 89% seen once. The source material was PBMCs or T cells enriched from blood (not recorded which). These receptors were taken from a woman aged 50 to 60 who had been exposed to COVID-19. Both conserved end residues are part of each CDR3. D genes are given only for firm matches. Size tells how often a clone was seen (once, few, many) or the class of an expanded clone, and some rows leave it out.

abundance	v_gene	len	j_gene	d_gene	CDR3aa	CDR3nt
.	TRBV12-3/TRBV12-4	11	TRBJ1-1	.	CASSLTGKAFF	TGTGCCAGCAGTTTAACAGGGAAAGCTTTCTTT
once	TRBV5-4	14	TRBJ2-7	.	CASSLQGPVGEQYF	TGTGCCAGCAGTTTGCAGGGGCCGGTGGGGGAGCAGTACTTC
.	TRBV10-3	18	TRBJ1-1	.	CAISESMGPGQLNTEAFF	TGTGCCATCAGTGAGTCGATGGGTCCCGGACAGCTGAACACTGAAGCTTTCTTT
.	TRBV11-2	15	TRBJ1-6	.	CASSNPTSLGSPLHF	TGTGCCAGCAGCAATCCTACAAGCCTGGGCTCACCCCTCCACTTT
.	TRBV7-7	18	TRBJ2-1	TRBD2	CASSGLAGGSLQDNEQFF	TGTGCCAGCAGCGGACTAGCGGGAGGGTCCCTCCAAGACAATGAGCAGTTCTTC
.	TRBV2	13	TRBJ2-7	.	CASNSGSSYEQYF	TGTGCCAGCAATAGCGGTAGCTCCTACGAGCAGTACTTC
.	TRBV18	16	TRBJ1-1	.	CASSPRIIRRSTEAFF	TGTGCCAGCTCACCACGGATAATCAGACGGAGCACTGAAGCTTTCTTT
.	TRBV10-1	14	TRBJ1-1	.	CASRASGANTEAFF	TGCGCCAGCAGAGCTTCAGGGGCGAACACTGAAGCTTTCTTT
.	TRBV7-9	12	TRBJ1-3	.	CASSPAGNTIYF	TGTGCCAGCAGCCCCGCAGGGAACACCATATATTTT
.	TRBV7-2	15	TRBJ2-7	TRBD2	CASSPGGLAAYEQYF	TGTGCCAGCAGCCCTGGAGGACTAGCGGCATACGAGCAGTACTTC
.	TRBV7-8	16	TRBJ2-1	.	CASSLSRLRAYNEQFF	TGTGCCAGCAGCTTATCCCGACTAAGGGCCTACAATGAGCAGTTCTTC
.	TRBV18	14	TRBJ1-5	.	CASSLTGSNQPQHF	TGTGCCAGCTCGCTAACAGGGAGCAATCAGCCCCAGCATTTT
.	TRBV27	18	TRBJ2-5	.	CASSLGLQGGTYQETQYF	TGTGCCAGCAGTTTGGGCCTCCAGGGGGGAACCTACCAAGAGACCCAGTACTTC
many	TRBV7-9	15	TRBJ2-3	.	CASSDTGKYTDTQYF	TGTGCCAGCAGCGATACAGGAAAGTACACAGATACGCAGTATTTT
.	TRBV6-2/TRBV6-3	12	TRBJ2-1	.	CASSSQTDEQFF	TGTGCCAGCAGTTCCCAAACGGATGAGCAGTTCTTC
.	TRBV21-1	13	TRBJ1-2	.	CASSKAAGQGYTF	TGTGCCAGCAGCAAAGCGGCAGGGCAAGGCTACACCTTC
.	TRBV7-6	15	TRBJ2-5	TRBD2	CASSQPAGGVETQYF	TGTGCCAGCAGCCAACCCGCGGGAGGGGTTGAGACCCAGTACTTC
.	TRBV7-2	14	TRBJ2-2	TRBD2	CASGRAGNTGELFF	TGTGCCAGCGGGAGGGCCGGTAACACCGGGGAGCTGTTTTTT
.	TRBV19	17	TRBJ2-5	TRBD2	CASSIIAGGHNQETQYF	TGTGCCAGTAGTATTATAGCGGGGGGGCATAACCAAGAGACCCAGTACTTC
.	TRBV7-6	15	TRBJ1-1	.	CASSLVTGVNTEAFF	TGTGCCAGCAGCCTAGTGACAGGAGTGAACACTGAAGCTTTCTTT
.	TRBV9	15	TRBJ1-1	.	CASSVVGGGGAEAFF	TGTGCCAGCAGCGTAGTTGGGGGCGGTGGCGCTGAAGCTTTCTTT
.	TRBV27	16	TRBJ1-3	TRBD1	CASSLTGTGAGNTIYF	TGTGCCAGCAGTTTAACGGGTACAGGGGCTGGAAACACCATATATTTT
.	TRBV12-3/TRBV12-4	13	TRBJ1-2	.	CASNLVTGNGYTF	TGTGCCAGCAACTTAGTAACAGGGAATGGCTACACCTTC
.	TRBV14	17	TRBJ2-6	.	CASSVSGPSSGANVLTF	TGTGCCAGCAGCGTTTCAGGGCCTAGCTCTGGGGCCAACGTCCTGACTTTC
.	TRBV11-1	15	TRBJ2-1	TRBD2	CASSWGLAGGSWQFF	TGTGCCAGCAGCTGGGGACTAGCGGGGGGGAGTTGGCAGTTCTTC
once	TRBV4-1	15	TRBJ2-5	TRBD1	CASSQPGTGEETQYF	TGCGCCAGCAGCCAACCCGGGACAGGGGAAGAGACCCAGTACTTC
.	TRBV3-1/TRBV3-2	13	TRBJ1-1	.	CASSQLVNTEAFF	TGTGCCAGCAGCCAACTTGTGAACACTGAAGCTTTCTTT
.	TRBV7-2	11	TRBJ2-7	.	CASSGHYEQYF	TGTGCCAGCAGCGGGCACTACGAGCAGTACTTC
.	TRBV6-1	17	TRBJ2-3	TRBD2	CASSEAPLAGVTDTQYF	TGTGCCAGCAGTGAAGCCCCACTAGCGGGGGTCACAGATACGCAGTATTTT
once	TRBV6-2/TRBV6-3	15	TRBJ2-7	TRBD2	CASRPRTSGGYGQYF	TGTGCCAGCAGACCTAGGACTAGCGGGGGGTATGGGCAGTACTTC
.	TRBV19	14	TRBJ2-3	TRBD2	CASKERGAWDTQYF	TGTGCCAGTAAGGAGCGGGGGGCGTGGGATACGCAGTATTTT
.	TRBV19	15	TRBJ2-7	TRBD1	CASSLIRDRGYEQYF	TGTGCCAGTAGCCTAATCCGGGACAGAGGCTACGAGCAGTACTTC
.	TRBV27	15	TRBJ1-6	TRBD1	CASRARGAYNSPLHF	TGTGCCAGCAGGGCCAGGGGGGCCTATAATTCACCCCTCCACTTT
once	TRBV5-1	16	TRBJ1-2	.	CASSLSGGQEEYGYTF	TGCGCCAGCAGCTTGTCTGGAGGGCAAGAGGAGTATGGCTACACCTTC
.	TRBV25-1	15	TRBJ2-3	.	CASRPPGERIDTQYF	TGTGCCAGCCGACCCCCGGGGGAAAGAATAGATACGCAGTATTTT
once	TRBV19	15	TRBJ2-2	.	CASSIPGAYTGELFF	TGTGCCAGTAGTATTCCAGGGGCGTACACCGGGGAGCTGTTTTTT
.	TRBV5-1	16	TRBJ1-2	.	CASSPNLRGGNYGYTF	TGCGCCAGCAGCCCTAACTTGCGGGGGGGTAACTATGGCTACACCTTC
once	TRBV4-3	17	TRBJ1-2	TRBD1	CASSQEWTGGAGYGYTF	TGCGCCAGCAGCCAAGAATGGACAGGGGGCGCGGGCTATGGCTACACCTTC
once	TRBV12-5	16	TRBJ1-4	.	CASGLGLPRANEKLFF	TGTGCTAGTGGTTTGGGATTGCCGAGAGCTAATGAAAAACTGTTTTTT
many	TRBV3-1/TRBV3-2	13	TRBJ1-1	.	CATTEYPANQAFF	TGTGCCACCACAGAGTATCCGGCCAACCAAGCTTTCTTT
.	TRBV27	14	TRBJ1-1	.	CASSSQGRGAEAFF	TGTGCCAGCAGTTCACAGGGTAGAGGGGCTGAAGCTTTCTTT
.	TRBV7-2	13	TRBJ1-2	.	CASSPEANYGYTF	TGTGCCAGCAGCCCAGAAGCTAACTATGGCTACACCTTC
few	TRBV5-5	15	TRBJ2-7	.	CASSLATGLSYEQYF	TGTGCCAGCAGCTTGGCGACAGGCCTCTCCTACGAGCAGTACTTC
.	TRBV6-5	15	TRBJ2-2	TRBD2	CASSPTSGGAGELFF	TGTGCCAGCTCCCCGACTAGCGGGGGGGCCGGGGAGCTGTTTTTT
.	TRBV12-3/TRBV12-4	10	TRBJ1-1	.	CASSSRQAFF	TGTGCCAGCAGTTCCAGGCAGGCTTTCTTT
.	TRBV5-6	16	TRBJ1-5	TRBD1	CASSHLQGWANQPQHF	TGTGCCAGCAGCCACCTACAGGGGTGGGCCAATCAGCCCCAGCATTTT
few	TRBV4-3	16	TRBJ2-1	TRBD2	CASSQGPGLASNEQFF	TGCGCCAGCAGCCAAGGGCCGGGACTAGCGAGTAATGAGCAGTTCTTC
.	TRBV30	12	TRBJ1-1	.	CAWYSEYTEAFF	TGTGCCTGGTACTCGGAGTACACTGAAGCTTTCTTT
.	TRBV6-5	15	TRBJ2-1	TRBD2	CASRPSGRVNNEQFF	TGTGCCAGCAGGCCTAGCGGGAGGGTGAACAATGAGCAGTTCTTC
.	TRBV7-7	16	TRBJ1-3	TRBD1	CASSQGLGTAGNTIYF	TGTGCTAGCAGCCAGGGGCTAGGGACAGCTGGAAACACCATATATTTT
.	TRBV19	18	TRBJ2-1	TRBD2	CASSIYPSGGSKFGEQFF	TGTGCCAGTAGTATCTATCCTAGCGGGGGGTCCAAGTTCGGTGAGCAGTTCTTC
.	TRBV19	14	TRBJ1-5	.	CASSPGKSNQPQHF	TGTGCCAGTAGTCCGGGGAAGTCCAATCAGCCCCAGCATTTT
.	TRBV5-4	13	TRBJ2-5	TRBD2	CASSLAGLETQYF	TGTGCCAGCAGCTTAGCGGGACTGGAGACCCAGTACTTC
.	TRBV5-4	14	TRBJ1-1	TRBD1	CASSRQGLRTEAFF	TGTGCCAGCAGCCGACAGGGGCTGCGCACTGAAGCTTTCTTT
.	TRBV6-2/TRBV6-3	16	TRBJ1-2	TRBD1	CASSYFSTGGPYGYTF	TGTGCCAGCAGTTACTTCTCGACAGGGGGCCCCTATGGCTACACCTTC
.	TRBV7-2	15	TRBJ2-1	.	CASSLVGGLGHEQFF	TGTGCCAGCAGCTTAGTCGGGGGGCTGGGCCATGAGCAGTTCTTC
.	TRBV29-1	18	TRBJ2-2	.	CSVSVGGTGHSNTGELFF	TGCAGCGTTTCGGTAGGGGGAACAGGCCACTCGAACACCGGGGAGCTGTTTTTT
.	TRBV7-2	16	TRBJ2-7	TRBD1	CASSHRAGTGLEEQYF	TGTGCCAGCAGCCACCGAGCCGGGACAGGTCTAGAAGAGCAGTACTTC
.	TRBV5-1	15	TRBJ2-3	.	CASSLGASGTDTQYF	TGCGCCAGCAGCTTGGGGGCTAGCGGCACAGATACGCAGTATTTT
.	TRBV7-2	19	TRBJ1-1	.	CASSSRGGRGVFTNTEAFF	TGTGCCAGCAGCTCCCGGGGGGGGAGAGGGGTCTTCACAAACACTGAAGCTTTCTTT